Shown below are 3 T cell receptor beta chains from a single sample sequenced in a study of metastatic and nonmetastatic thyroid tumors. TCRdb reassembled clones from the PCR reads with MiXCR. The repertoire holds about 33,000 clones, with over 15% as singletons. All patients were treatment-naive before thyroid surgery. Input material: blood. The receptors derive from a male donor with papillary thyroid cancer or a benign thyroid nodule (not recorded which). Some clones in this sample may be carry-over from other donors' samples.

The rearrangement links TRBV6-1 to TRBJ2-1; a weak D match, TRBD2 (5 bases). CDR1 is MNHNS, CDR2 SASEGT, per germline. Trimming removed 6 bases at V and 9 bases at J, with 24 bases between. The CDR3 totals 16 residues. The CDR3 DNA reads TGTGCCAGCAGCCGACGGGCTAGCTCAGGATTAGCTGAGCAGTTCTTC. This gives the protein CASSRRASSGLAEQFF.

This clone has only a few counts. V usage is TRBV28 and J usage is TRBJ2-7; no clear D gene. This CDR3 contains 13 residues. V lost 4 bases, J lost 0 bases, and 7 bases lay in between. The germline V gene has CDR1 MDHEN and CDR2 SYDVKM. CDR3 loop: CASSWQSSYEQYF. In nucleotides, the CDR3 is TGTGCCAGCAGTTGGCAGAGCTCCTACGAGCAGTACTTC.

In this sample, this clone turned up many times. The rearrangement uses TRBV9 and TRBJ2-1; D perhaps matches TRBD2 (5 bases). The CDR3 is 16 amino acids. Germline values: CDR1 SGDLS, CDR2 YYNGEE. V dropped 6 bases and J dropped 6 bases, with 22 bases sitting between them. In DNA, the CDR3 is TGTGCCAGCAACTCCTGGGGAGAAGAGGGCTTCAATGAGCAGTTCTTC. Protein product: CASNSWGEEGFNEQFF.